This T cell receptor (beta chain) was recovered during a study of CD8+ T cells in alopecia areata. Turning to the study itself: Treated patients were given 5 to 10 mg oral tofacitinib twice daily.

The CDR3 consists of 14 residues. The V end lost 6 bases, the J end lost 5 bases, and 18 bases lay between the germline ends. Per the germline V gene, CDR1 is SGDLS and CDR2 is YYNGEE. With regard to this clone: Antigen: not known.

Whole-study findings and limits: Sequenced scalp T cells also include alphabeta T cells resident in normal skin.

Reverse transcribed after extraction, RNA yielded cDNA as the sequencing template. Generated by immunoSEQ multiplex PCR, the TCRdb table keeps only in-frame clones and is missing some. Among 110,000 to 150,000 clones listed, roughly half were seen once. PBMCs were stained for CD3, CD4 and CD8, and CD4+ and CD8+ T cells were sorted. The sequenced sample was CD4+ T cells sorted from blood, obtained at week 0. This chain links TRBV9 with TRBJ2-7; D possibly corresponds to TRBD1 (6 bases). The sequence was collected from a human donor with alopecia areata. The CDR3: CASNTGTSTHEQYF. In DNA, the CDR3 is TGTGCCAGCAACACAGGGACGTCAACACACGAGCAGTACTTC.